This TCR beta chain was recovered during a study of T cells in Graves' hyperthyroidism and ophthalmopathy. Study observations and caveats: Researchers found most expanded thyroid clonotypes above 0.001 in blood as well.

Uncontrolled infection, other autoimmune disease, pregnancy and lactation each barred patients from inclusion. Diagnosing involved the use of clinical symptoms, serum thyroxine and TRAb, thyroid ultrasound and orbital computed tomography. The CDR3 contains 17 residues. V lost 3 bases and J lost 7; bases outside the gene matches: 9. Per germline, CDR1 LGHDT and CDR2 YNNKEL (reference sequence). Using RNA transcripts as the source, TCR beta CDR3 regions were amplified. HTBI primers were the set used in a first-round RT-PCR of the TCR CDR3. A single record per CDR3 protein comes from TCRdb applying MiXCR to the multiplex PCR reads. The sample includes about 400,000 distinct CDR3 sequences, 15% seen only once; the top ten take 30% to 35%. This clonotype was seen a handful of times. Antigen unknown.

The gene calls are TRBV3-1 and TRBJ1-6, with 10 nucleotides matching TRBD1. The TCR was taken from a woman in her 30s with Graves' hyperthyroidism. Sequenced material: blood. CDR3 protein: CASSQHRDRGTNSPLHF. DNA for the CDR3: TGTGCCAGCAGCCAGCACCGGGACAGGGGAACGAATTCACCCCTCCACTTT.